The T cell receptor (beta chain) under discussion was sequenced for a study of cytomegalovirus exposure and HLA in healthy donors. Study-level results: The CMV antigen specificity of a few CMV-associated chains was confirmed through in vitro analysis. HLA alleles showed associations with roughly 17,000 TCR beta sequences in a later analysis, at a 0.05 false discovery rate.

V was shortened by 4 bases and J by 9 bases, with 8 bases between the two germline ends. Germline V gene sequence: CDR1 KGHSH, CDR2 LQKENI. The CDR3 extends over 11 amino acids. Regarding this clone: Its antigen is currently unknown.

Primers included in the PCR were 60 Vbeta and 13 Jbeta primers. TCRdb's copy holds only in-frame clones and misses some; the assay was immunoSEQ multiplex PCR. The table has over 110,000 clones, 79% seen once. The receptor comes from a female donor in good health and CMV-seronegative. The rearrangement links TRBV18 to TRBJ2-3, with a tentative D call TRBD2 (6 bases). What was sequenced was PBMCs. The DNA of the CDR3 is TGTGCCAGCTCACGGGAGGAAACGCAGTATTTT. Translation gives CASSREETQYF.